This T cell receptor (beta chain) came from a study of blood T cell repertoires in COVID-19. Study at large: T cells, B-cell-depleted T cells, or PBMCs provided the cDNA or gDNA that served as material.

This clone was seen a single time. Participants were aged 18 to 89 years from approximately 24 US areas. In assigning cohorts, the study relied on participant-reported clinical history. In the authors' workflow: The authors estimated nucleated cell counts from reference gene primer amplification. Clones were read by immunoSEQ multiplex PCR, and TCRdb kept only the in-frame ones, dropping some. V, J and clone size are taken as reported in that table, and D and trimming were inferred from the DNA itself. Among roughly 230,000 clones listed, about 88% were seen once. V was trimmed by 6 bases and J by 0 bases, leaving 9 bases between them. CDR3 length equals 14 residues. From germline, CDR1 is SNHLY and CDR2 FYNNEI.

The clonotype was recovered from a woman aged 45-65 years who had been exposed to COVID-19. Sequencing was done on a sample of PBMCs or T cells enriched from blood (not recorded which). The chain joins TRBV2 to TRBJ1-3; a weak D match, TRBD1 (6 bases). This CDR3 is CASRDSFSGNTIYF. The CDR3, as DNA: TGTGCCAGCAGGGACAGCTTCTCTGGAAACACCATATATTTT.